A selection of T cell receptor beta chains follows, all from one sample in a study of regulatory T cells in long-lasting Graves disease. One entry per CDR3 protein results from TCRdb running MiXCR on the multiplex PCR reads. This sample has around 400,000 distinct CDR3 sequences, with roughly 20% found just once. The source was peripheral blood mononuclear cells (PBMCs), collected when the disease was refractory, from a patient treated with antithyroid drugs. The origin of the receptors is a woman aged 40 to 50 with Graves disease. CDR3s include the opening cysteine and the closing phenylalanine or tryptophan. The D gene is left open where the match is weak. Clone size, where shown, is once, few, many, or a class for clones that have expanded.

D	V	size	J	CDR3	DNA
.	TRBV30	.	TRBJ2-1	CAWKFSLSTQSSYNEQFF	TGTGCCTGGAAGTTCTCGCTGTCGACACAAAGCTCCTACAATGAGCAGTTCTTC
.	TRBV7-9	.	TRBJ2-6	CASSLVGTGANVLTF	TGTGCCAGCAGCTTAGTAGGGACCGGGGCCAACGTCCTGACTTTC
TRBD2	TRBV11-2	few	TRBJ2-7	CASSSRLAEYEQYF	TGTGCCAGCAGCTCAAGACTAGCGGAATACGAGCAGTACTTC
.	TRBV27	many	TRBJ1-2	CASSSVGSDYGYTF	TGTGCCAGCAGCTCAGTTGGCTCCGACTATGGCTACACCTTC
TRBD2	TRBV6-5	many	TRBJ2-7	CASSYSVSGITYEQYF	TGTGCCAGCAGTTACTCGGTTAGCGGGATTACCTACGAGCAGTACTTC
.	TRBV19	.	TRBJ1-5	CASIAREGGNQPQHF	TGTGCCAGCATCGCCCGGGAAGGGGGGAATCAGCCCCAGCATTTT
.	TRBV2	many	TRBJ2-7	CASGAFDEQYF	TGTGCCAGCGGGGCTTTCGACGAGCAGTACTTC
TRBD1	TRBV7-9	.	TRBJ1-3	CASSRDRAHSGNTIYF	TGTGCCAGCAGCAGGGACAGGGCCCACTCTGGAAACACCATATATTTT
.	TRBV24-1	.	TRBJ2-2	CATSDHPRGGAGELFF	TGTGCCACCAGTGACCACCCCCGGGGAGGCGCCGGGGAGCTGTTTTTT
TRBD1	TRBV19	many	TRBJ2-7	CASSTGDSSQEQYF	TGTGCCAGTAGTACTGGGGACAGTTCTCAGGAGCAGTACTTC
.	TRBV12-5	many	TRBJ2-2	CASGFVNTGELFF	TGTGCTAGTGGTTTTGTCAACACCGGGGAGCTGTTTTTT
TRBD1	TRBV27	few	TRBJ2-7	CASKTGGNEQYF	TGTGCCAGCAAGACAGGGGGCAACGAGCAGTACTTC
.	TRBV20-1	.	TRBJ2-3	CSANLGRGGQYF	TGCAGTGCTAATCTTGGCAGGGGCGGGCAGTATTTT
TRBD1	TRBV27	few	TRBJ2-2	CASRRDRGYTGELFF	TGTGCCAGCCGACGGGACAGGGGATACACCGGGGAGCTGTTTTTT
.	TRBV28	many	TRBJ2-2	CASRWETGELFF	TGTGCCAGCAGATGGGAGACCGGGGAGCTGTTTTTT
TRBD1	TRBV5-1	.	TRBJ1-2	CASSLETGGNYGYTF	TGCGCCAGCAGCTTGGAGACAGGGGGTAACTATGGCTACACCTTC
.	TRBV7-9	few	TRBJ2-7	CASSLGGAQGAGQYF	TGTGCCAGCAGCTTAGGAGGCGCTCAAGGGGCCGGGCAGTACTTC
TRBD2	TRBV20-1	.	TRBJ2-1	CSARLLAGLINEQFF	TGCAGTGCTAGACTACTAGCGGGATTGATAAATGAGCAGTTCTTC
TRBD1	TRBV28	.	TRBJ1-3	CASSLWGQGGGNTIYF	TGTGCCAGCAGTTTATGGGGACAGGGGGGTGGAAACACCATATATTTT
.	TRBV20-1	.	TRBJ1-6	CSANRDSILDSPLHF	TGCAGTGCTAACCGGGACTCTATTCTGGATTCACCCCTCCACTTT
.	TRBV28	.	TRBJ1-4	CASSLIPDPNEKLFF	TGTGCCAGCAGTTTAATTCCGGACCCTAATGAAAAACTGTTTTTT
TRBD1	TRBV6-5	many	TRBJ1-2	CASSSTGGRGYTF	TGTGCCAGCAGTTCCACAGGGGGACGGGGCTACACCTTC
TRBD1	TRBV28	.	TRBJ2-1	CASRSTGTGGRNEQFF	TGTGCCAGCAGATCCACCGGGACAGGGGGAAGAAATGAGCAGTTCTTC
.	TRBV7-8	many	TRBJ1-1	CASSFPATEAFF	TGTGCCAGCAGCTTCCCAGCCACTGAAGCTTTCTTT
TRBD2	TRBV5-1	many	TRBJ2-5	CASSLAGGQETQYF	TGTGCCAGCAGCTTAGCGGGGGGACAAGAGACCCAGTACTTC
.	TRBV20-1	.	TRBJ2-5	CSAIPLAAFQETQYF	TGCAGTGCTATCCCCTTAGCGGCGTTCCAAGAGACCCAGTACTTC
TRBD1	TRBV27	.	TRBJ1-3	CASSRYGTGVFGDTIYF	TGTGCCAGCAGTAGATACGGGACAGGGGTATTTGGGGACACCATATATTTT
.	TRBV10-3	.	TRBJ1-1	CAISESWVGRDHTEAFF	TGTGCCATCAGTGAGTCGTGGGTGGGCAGGGATCACACTGAAGCTTTCTTT
.	TRBV2	many	TRBJ1-6	CASSETGRWNSPLHF	TGTGCCAGCAGTGAAACAGGGCGGTGGAATTCACCCCTCCACTTT
.	TRBV28	many	TRBJ1-4	CASTLTGVNEKLFF	TGTGCCAGCACCCTTACCGGGGTAAATGAAAAACTGTTTTTT
.	TRBV11-2	many	TRBJ1-1	CATSSGTEAFF	TGTGCCACTTCATCCGGTACTGAAGCTTTCTTT
.	TRBV7-9	many	TRBJ2-7	CASSRTDSYEQYF	TGTGCCAGCAGCCGGACAGACTCCTACGAGCAGTACTTC
.	TRBV5-1	.	TRBJ2-5	CASRWTDQETQYF	TGCGCCAGCAGATGGACGGACCAAGAGACCCAGTACTTC
.	TRBV6-1	many	TRBJ2-4	CASSDYFSGTSQNIQYF	TGTGCCAGCAGTGACTACTTCTCCGGGACAAGTCAGAACATTCAGTACTTC
TRBD1	TRBV5-1	.	TRBJ2-7	CASSLTGESYEQYF	TGCGCCAGCAGCTTGACAGGGGAGTCCTACGAGCAGTACTTC